The entry below gives a single TCR beta chain sequence along with its context. This clonotype showed up many times. Its antigen is not yet known. Base qualities were left out, and no much larger clone turns up one base away. Based on the germline V gene, the CDR1 and CDR2 sequences are KGHDR and SFDVKD. The CDR3, cysteine through phenylalanine, is 13 amino acids long. Only the CDR3 portion is preserved as DNA: 39 bases, with reading frame beginning at the first base. At the junction V is shortened by 7 bases and J by 6 bases, with 13 bases in between. A patient counted as having stable Graves' hyperthyroidism if no progression to ophthalmopathy occurred over 18 months of follow-up. Hyperthyroidism patients were newly diagnosed, with disease duration under 2 months, and aged 18 to 65 years. Any patient with an uncontrolled infection, another autoimmune disease, pregnancy or lactation was excluded. Diagnoses were established on the basis of clinical symptoms, serum thyroxine and TRAb, thyroid ultrasound, and orbital computed tomography. PBMCs were isolated from about 10 ml of fresh peripheral blood by Ficoll-Paque density gradient centrifugation. Total RNA was extracted with Trizol reagent, and quality was checked on an Agilent 2100 Bioanalyzer.

These data are taken from a study of T cells in Graves' hyperthyroidism and ophthalmopathy (dated by TCRdb to between 2018 and 2021). General notes on the study: Peripheral blood was sampled at the time of initial diagnosis, prior to any treatment. A discovery cohort of approximately 100 patients, roughly 43 with Graves' ophthalmopathy and about 58 with stable Graves' hyperthyroidism, was used to find distinguishing TCR V-J signatures. An independent validation cohort of fewer than 20 hyperthyroidism patients and about 15 patients who later progressed to ophthalmopathy tested prospective prediction of ophthalmopathy. For training and testing, the 80 to 100 patients in the discovery cohort were randomly divided in a 7:3 ratio. The study also compared thyroid tissue and blood T-cell repertoires from five or six Graves' hyperthyroidism patients. After sampling, hyperthyroidism patients received methimazole starting at 30 mg daily, and ophthalmopathy patients received high-dose intravenous methylprednisolone. According to the paper, TCR Vbeta CDR3 sequencing was carried out on some 140 peripheral blood samples, which came from under 50 ophthalmopathy, around 74 hyperthyroidism and roughly 17 progressor patients. Overall results and qualifications from the work: Blood samples also contained most of the expanded thyroid clonotypes (frequency above 0.001), which suggests that blood repertoires may reflect thyroid immune responses. In validation, progression to ophthalmopathy was predicted by the model with about 70% sensitivity and around 76% specificity, a median of approximately 6.5 months before onset. A 13 V-J signature model separated ophthalmopathy from stable hyperthyroidism, with just over 85% sensitivity and just under 84% specificity in cross-validation and 80%/75% in testing. Sample size was not statistically predetermined, and investigators were not blinded to group allocation.

Amplification of TCR beta CDR3 regions was carried out from RNA transcripts. The TCR CDR3 was subjected to a first round of RT-PCR using the HTBI primer set and the Qiagen OneStep RT-PCR kit. Libraries were constructed in a second round of multiplex PCR, after which size selection and purification were carried out. Libraries were sequenced paired-end with 100 bp reads on an Illumina HiSeq2000. In the authors' own workflow: SOAPnuke was used to process the raw data, throwing out any read that contained adapters or uncalled bases, had a mean Phred below 15, or lacked an exact constant-primer or identifier match. COPE v1.2.5 was used to merge the high-quality paired reads, and each unique nucleotide sequence was defined as a clonotype. Clonotypes were aligned to IMGT TRBV, TRBD and TRBJ reference segments using MiTCR v1.1. Only V-J combinations with frequency above 0.0001, covering 99.2% of repertoires, were analysed. The TCS score was defined as the ratio of F50 (clonal expansion) to E x V (chaos), calculated using BLOSUM62-based TCRdist between CDR3 peptides within each V-J. Welch's t-statistics and random forest reduced roughly 500 V-J features to about 13, which were used in a naive Bayes classifier (R e1071). Through fastp at Q25 and MiXCR, TCRdb rebuilt clones from the public reads, retaining in-frame beta chains. Each entry is one CDR3 protein sequence, shown with its most common DNA and genes. The V and J calls reflect TCRdb's pipeline rather than the authors' work. The sample includes a few hundred thousand distinct CDR3 sequences, with 15% to 18% observed a single time. The top ten hold 7.3% of the sample.

The chain is encoded by TRBV24-1 joined to TRBJ2-3, and TRBD1 may be the D gene, going by 6 matching bases. This TCR was recovered from a woman aged 25 to 45 with Graves' hyperthyroidism. The sample was blood. At the DNA level, the sequence is TGTGCCACCAGCCTCAGGGGTGGTGATACGCAGTATTTT. Its protein reads: CATSLRGGDTQYF.